This TCR beta chain was documented in a study of blood T cell repertoires in COVID-19. V lost 8 bases and J 0 bases, leaving 14 bases between the germline ends. The CDR3 extends over 14 amino acids. CDR1 is MNHEY and CDR2 is SVGAGI in the germline V gene. This clone was picked up one time. Original analysis: Amplified reference gene primers provided the basis for estimating nucleated cell counts. The protocol was immunoSEQ multiplex PCR, while the TCRdb copy is restricted to in-frame clones and leaves out a portion. The DNA gave D and trimming, while V, J and clone size come from that table. The sample includes 160,000 or so clones, 87% seen only once; the top ten take roughly 1.4%.

The receptor was isolated from a woman aged 45-65 years with acute or convalescent COVID-19. The material sequenced was peripheral blood. The chain has TRBV6-5 and TRBJ2-7, with D unclear. The CDR3 loop reads CASHLTLTSYEQYF. CDR3 DNA: TGTGCCAGCCACCTGACACTTACCTCCTACGAGCAGTACTTC.